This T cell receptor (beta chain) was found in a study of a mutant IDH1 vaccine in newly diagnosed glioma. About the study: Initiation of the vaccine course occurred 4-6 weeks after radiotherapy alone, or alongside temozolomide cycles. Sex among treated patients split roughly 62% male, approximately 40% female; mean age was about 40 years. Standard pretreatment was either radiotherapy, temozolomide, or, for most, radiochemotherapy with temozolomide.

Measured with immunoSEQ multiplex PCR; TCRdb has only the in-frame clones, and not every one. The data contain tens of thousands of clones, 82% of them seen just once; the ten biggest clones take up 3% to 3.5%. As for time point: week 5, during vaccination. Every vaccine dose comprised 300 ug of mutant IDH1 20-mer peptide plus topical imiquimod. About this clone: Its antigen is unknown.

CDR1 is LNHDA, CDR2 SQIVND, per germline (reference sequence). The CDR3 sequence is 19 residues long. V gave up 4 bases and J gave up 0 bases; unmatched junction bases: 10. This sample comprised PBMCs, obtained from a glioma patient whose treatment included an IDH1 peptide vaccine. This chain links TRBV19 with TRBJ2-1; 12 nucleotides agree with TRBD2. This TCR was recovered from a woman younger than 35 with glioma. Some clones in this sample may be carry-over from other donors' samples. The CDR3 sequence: CASSTPGTSGWSSYNEQFF. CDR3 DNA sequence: TGTGCCAGTAGTACACCCGGGACTAGCGGGTGGAGCTCCTACAATGAGCAGTTCTTC.